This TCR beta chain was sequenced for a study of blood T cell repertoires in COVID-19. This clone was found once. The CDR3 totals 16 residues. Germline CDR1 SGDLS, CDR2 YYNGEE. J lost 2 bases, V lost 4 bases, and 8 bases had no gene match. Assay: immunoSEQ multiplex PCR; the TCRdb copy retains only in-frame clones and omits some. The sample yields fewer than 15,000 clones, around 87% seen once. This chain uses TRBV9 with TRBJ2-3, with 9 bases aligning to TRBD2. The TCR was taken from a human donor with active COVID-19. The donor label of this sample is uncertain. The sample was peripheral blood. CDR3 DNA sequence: TGTGCCAGCAGCCTTTGGAGCGGGGGGCCCACAGATACGCAGTATTTT. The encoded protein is CASSLWSGGPTDTQYF.